The sample holds one count of the clone carrying this TCR beta chain. The data originate from a study of blood T cell repertoires in COVID-19. Overall study: The study drew acute and convalescent COVID-19 samples from the United States, Italy and Spain. PBMCs, B-cell-depleted T cells, or T cells provided the cDNA or gDNA that made up the material.

Authors' processing steps: Amplification of reference gene primers was used by the study to estimate nucleated cell counts. Generated by immunoSEQ multiplex PCR, the TCRdb table keeps only in-frame clones and is missing some. V and J calls and clone size are those listed in that table; D and trimming were worked out from the DNA. This sample has some 100,000 clones, with under 90% found just once. Germline CDR1 reads SNHLY; CDR2 reads FYNNEI. V was trimmed by 4 bases and J by 2 bases, leaving 12 bases between them. This CDR3 spans 14 amino acids. The sample taken for sequencing was peripheral blood. The origin of this receptor is a human donor with active COVID-19. The donor label of this sample is uncertain. This chain uses TRBV2 with TRBJ2-7, with unresolved D. In DNA, the CDR3 is TGTGCCAGCAGTGGAAACACTATTCCCTACGAGCAGTACTTC. Amino acids: CASSGNTIPYEQYF.